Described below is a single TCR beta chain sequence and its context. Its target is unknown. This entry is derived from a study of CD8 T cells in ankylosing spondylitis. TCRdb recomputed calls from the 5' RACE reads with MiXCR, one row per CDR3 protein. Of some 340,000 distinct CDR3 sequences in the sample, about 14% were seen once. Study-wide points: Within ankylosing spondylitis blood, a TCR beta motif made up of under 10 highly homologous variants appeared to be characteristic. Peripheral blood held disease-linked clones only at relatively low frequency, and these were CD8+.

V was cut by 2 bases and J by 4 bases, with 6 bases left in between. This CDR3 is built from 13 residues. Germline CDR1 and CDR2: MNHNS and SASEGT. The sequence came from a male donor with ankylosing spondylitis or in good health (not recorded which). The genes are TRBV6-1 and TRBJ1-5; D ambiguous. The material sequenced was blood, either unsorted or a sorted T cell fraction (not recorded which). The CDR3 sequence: CASSERRNQPQHF. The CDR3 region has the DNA TGTGCCAGCAGTGAACGGAGAAATCAGCCCCAGCATTTT.